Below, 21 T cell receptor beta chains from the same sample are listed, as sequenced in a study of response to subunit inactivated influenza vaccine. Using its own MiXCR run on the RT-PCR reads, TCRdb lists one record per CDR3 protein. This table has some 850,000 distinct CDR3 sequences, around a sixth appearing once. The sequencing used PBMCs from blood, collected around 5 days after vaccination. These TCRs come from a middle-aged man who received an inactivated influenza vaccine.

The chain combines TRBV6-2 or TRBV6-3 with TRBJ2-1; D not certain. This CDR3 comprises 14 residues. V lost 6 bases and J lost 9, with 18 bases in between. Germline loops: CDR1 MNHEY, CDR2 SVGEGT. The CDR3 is CASSRSRVTGEQFF. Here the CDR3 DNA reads TGTGCCAGCAGCCGTTCCAGAGTGACGGGTGAGCAGTTCTTC.

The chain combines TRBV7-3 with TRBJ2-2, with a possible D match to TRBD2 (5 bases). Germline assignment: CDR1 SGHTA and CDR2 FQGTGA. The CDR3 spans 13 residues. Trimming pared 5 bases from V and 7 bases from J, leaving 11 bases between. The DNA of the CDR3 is TGTGCCAGCAGCAAAGGAGGCTACGGGGAGCTGTTTTTT. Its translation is CASSKGGYGELFF.

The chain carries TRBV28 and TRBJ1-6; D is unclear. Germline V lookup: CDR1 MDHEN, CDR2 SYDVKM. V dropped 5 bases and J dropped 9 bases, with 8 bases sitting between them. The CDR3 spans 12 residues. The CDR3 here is CASSQRGSPLHF. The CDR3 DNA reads TGTGCCAGCAGTCAACGAGGTTCACCCCTCCACTTT. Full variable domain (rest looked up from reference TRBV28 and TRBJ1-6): DVKVTQSSRYLVKRTGEKVFLECVQDMDHENMFWYRQDPGLGLRLIYFSYDVKMKEKGDIPEGYSVSREKKERFSLILESASTNQTSMYLCASSQRGSPLHFGNGTRLTVT.

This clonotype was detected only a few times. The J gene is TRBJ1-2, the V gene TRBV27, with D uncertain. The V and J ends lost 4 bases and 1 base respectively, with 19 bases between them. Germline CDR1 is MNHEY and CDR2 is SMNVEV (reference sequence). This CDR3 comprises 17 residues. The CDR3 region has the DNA TGTGCCAGCAGTTCCAGGACGGTTCCTGCACATAACTATGGCTACACCTTC. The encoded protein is CASSSRTVPAHNYGYTF.

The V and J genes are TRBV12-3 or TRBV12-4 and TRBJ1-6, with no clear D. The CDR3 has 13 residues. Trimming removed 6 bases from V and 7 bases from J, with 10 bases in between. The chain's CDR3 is CASRSRQNSPLHF. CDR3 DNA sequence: TGTGCCAGCAGGTCCCGGCAAAATTCACCCCTCCACTTT.

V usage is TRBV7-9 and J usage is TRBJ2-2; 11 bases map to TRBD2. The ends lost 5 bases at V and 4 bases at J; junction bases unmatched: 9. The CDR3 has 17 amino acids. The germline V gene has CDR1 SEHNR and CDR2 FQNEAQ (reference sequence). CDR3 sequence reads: CASSAPTSGGTTGELFF. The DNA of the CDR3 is TGTGCCAGCAGCGCCCCAACTAGCGGGGGAACCACCGGGGAGCTGTTTTTT.

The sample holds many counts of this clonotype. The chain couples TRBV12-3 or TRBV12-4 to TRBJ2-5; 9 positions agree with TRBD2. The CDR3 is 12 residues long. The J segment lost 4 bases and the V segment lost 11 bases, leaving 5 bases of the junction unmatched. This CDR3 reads CASRGGLETQYF. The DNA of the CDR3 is TGTGCCTCGCGGGGGGGCCTAGAGACCCAGTACTTC.

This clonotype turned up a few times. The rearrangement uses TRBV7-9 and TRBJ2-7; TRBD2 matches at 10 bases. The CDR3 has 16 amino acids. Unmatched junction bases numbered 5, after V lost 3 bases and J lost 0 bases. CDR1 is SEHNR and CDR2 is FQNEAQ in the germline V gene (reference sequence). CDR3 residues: CASSFPLAGNSYEQYF. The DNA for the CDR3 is TGTGCCAGCAGCTTTCCACTAGCGGGGAACTCCTACGAGCAGTACTTC.

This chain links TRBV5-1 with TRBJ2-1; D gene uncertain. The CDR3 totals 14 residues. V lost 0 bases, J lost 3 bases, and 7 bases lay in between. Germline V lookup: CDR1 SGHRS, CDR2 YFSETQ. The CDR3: CASSLDAVYNEQFF. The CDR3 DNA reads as TGCGCCAGCAGCTTGGATGCGGTCTACAATGAGCAGTTCTTC.

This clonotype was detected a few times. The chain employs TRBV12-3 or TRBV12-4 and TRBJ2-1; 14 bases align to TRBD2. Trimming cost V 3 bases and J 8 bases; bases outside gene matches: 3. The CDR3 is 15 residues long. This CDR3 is CASSLGLAGADEQFF. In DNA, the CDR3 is TGTGCCAGCAGTTTGGGACTAGCGGGAGCGGATGAGCAGTTCTTC.

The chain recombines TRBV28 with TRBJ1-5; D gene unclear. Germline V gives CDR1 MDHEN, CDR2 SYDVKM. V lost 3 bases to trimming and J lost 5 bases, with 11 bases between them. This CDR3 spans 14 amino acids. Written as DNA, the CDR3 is TGTGCCAGCAGTTTGGCCCCAGGTTATCAGCCCCAGCATTTT. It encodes CASSLAPGYQPQHF.

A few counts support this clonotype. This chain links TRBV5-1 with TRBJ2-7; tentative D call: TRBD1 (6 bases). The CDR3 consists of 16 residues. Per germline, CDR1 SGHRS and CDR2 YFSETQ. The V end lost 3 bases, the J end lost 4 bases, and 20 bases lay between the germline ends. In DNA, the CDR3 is TGCGCCAGCAGCTCCCCCGAGTACGTCAGGGGATACGAGCAGTACTTC. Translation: CASSSPEYVRGYEQYF.

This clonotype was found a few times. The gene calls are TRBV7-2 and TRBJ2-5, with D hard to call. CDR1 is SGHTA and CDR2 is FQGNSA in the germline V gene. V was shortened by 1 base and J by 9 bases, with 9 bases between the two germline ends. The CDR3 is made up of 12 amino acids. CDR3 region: CASSLEIGAQYF. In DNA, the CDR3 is TGTGCCAGCAGCTTAGAGATTGGGGCCCAGTACTTC.

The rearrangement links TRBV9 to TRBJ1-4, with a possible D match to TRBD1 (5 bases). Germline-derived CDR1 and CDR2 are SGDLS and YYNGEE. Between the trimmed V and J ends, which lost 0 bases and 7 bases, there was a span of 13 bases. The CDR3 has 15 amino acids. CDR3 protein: CASSVAPGSGEKLFF. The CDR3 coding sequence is TGTGCCAGCAGCGTAGCTCCAGGGAGTGGTGAAAAACTGTTTTTT. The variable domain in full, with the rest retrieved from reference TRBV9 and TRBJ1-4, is DSGVTQTPKHLITATGQRVTLRCSPRSGDLSVYWYQQSLDQGLQFLIQYYNGEERAKGNILERFSAQQFPDLHSELNLSSLELGDSALYFCASSVAPGSGEKLFFGSGTQLSVL.

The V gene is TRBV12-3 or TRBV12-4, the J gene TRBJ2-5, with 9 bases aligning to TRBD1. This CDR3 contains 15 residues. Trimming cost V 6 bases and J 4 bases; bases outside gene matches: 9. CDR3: CASSNGQGIGETQYF. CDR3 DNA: TGTGCCAGCAGCAACGGACAGGGGATTGGAGAGACCCAGTACTTC.

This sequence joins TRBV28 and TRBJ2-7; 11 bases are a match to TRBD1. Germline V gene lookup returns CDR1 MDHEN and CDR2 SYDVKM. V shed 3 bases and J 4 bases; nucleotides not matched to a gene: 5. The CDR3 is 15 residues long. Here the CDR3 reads CASSFGTGGWYEQYF. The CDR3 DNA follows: TGTGCCAGCAGTTTCGGGACAGGGGGATGGTACGAGCAGTACTTC.

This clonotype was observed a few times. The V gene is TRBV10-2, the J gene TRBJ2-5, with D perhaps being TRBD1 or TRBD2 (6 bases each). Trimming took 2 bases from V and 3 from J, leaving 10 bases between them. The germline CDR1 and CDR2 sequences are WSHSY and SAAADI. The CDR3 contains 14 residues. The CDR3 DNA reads TGCGCCAGCAGTGAGGGGGGGCAGAAAGAGACCCAGTACTTC. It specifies CASSEGGQKETQYF.

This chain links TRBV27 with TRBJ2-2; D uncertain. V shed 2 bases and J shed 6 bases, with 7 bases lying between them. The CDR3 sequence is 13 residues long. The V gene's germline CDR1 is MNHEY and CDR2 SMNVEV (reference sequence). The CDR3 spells CASSLANAGELFF. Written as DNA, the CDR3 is TGTGCCAGCAGTTTAGCGAATGCCGGGGAGCTGTTTTTT.

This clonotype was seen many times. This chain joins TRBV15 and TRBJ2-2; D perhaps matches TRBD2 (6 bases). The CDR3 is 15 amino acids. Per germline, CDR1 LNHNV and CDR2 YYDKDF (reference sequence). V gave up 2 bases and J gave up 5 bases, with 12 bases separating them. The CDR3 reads CATSRTSGLTGELFF. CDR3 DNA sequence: TGTGCCACCAGCAGAACAAGCGGGTTGACCGGGGAGCTGTTTTTT.

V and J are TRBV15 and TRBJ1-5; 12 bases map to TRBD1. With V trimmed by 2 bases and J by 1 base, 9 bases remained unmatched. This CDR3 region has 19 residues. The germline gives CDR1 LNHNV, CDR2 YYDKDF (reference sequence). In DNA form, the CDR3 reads TGTGCCACCAGCAGAAAGGGACAGGGGGCCGTGTCGAGCAATCAGCCCCAGCATTTT. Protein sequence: CATSRKGQGAVSSNQPQHF.

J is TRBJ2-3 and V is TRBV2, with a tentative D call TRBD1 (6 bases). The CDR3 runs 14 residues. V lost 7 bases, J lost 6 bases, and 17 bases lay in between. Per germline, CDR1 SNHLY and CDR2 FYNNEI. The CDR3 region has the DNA TGTGCCAGCATCTTGTCCTCCCAGGGGGATACGCAGTATTTT. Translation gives CASILSSQGDTQYF.